Listed below are T cell receptor beta chains from one sample, sequenced in a study of cytomegalovirus exposure and HLA in healthy donors. Assay: immunoSEQ multiplex PCR; the TCRdb copy retains only in-frame clones and omits some. The table lists about 200,000 clones, around 80% of them singletons. The sample comprised PBMCs. These receptors originate from a middle-aged man in good health and CMV-seronegative. Both conserved end residues are part of each CDR3. Each record gives: CDR3 DNA, CDR3 protein, clone size, V gene, J gene, D gene. A D gene is named only where the DNA matches it firmly. Clone size appears in some rows only: once, few, many, or a class for an expanded clone.

TGTGCCGGCAGCTTCCGGGACAGCTCCTACGAGCAGTACTTC,CAGSFRDSSYEQYF,.,TRBV2,TRBJ2-7,TRBD1
TGTGCCAGCAGCTTAAAGCGGGAGCGTTGGAATGAGCAGTTCTTC,CASSLKRERWNEQFF,.,TRBV5-4,TRBJ2-1,TRBD2
TGTGCCAGCAGCCCGGGGGGGCAGGGGTCTCCCGGGGAGCTGTTTTTT,CASSPGGQGSPGELFF,.,TRBV7-6,TRBJ2-2,TRBD2
TGCGCCAGCAGCCCGACCGGGACTAGGCCCGGGGAGCTGTTTTTT,CASSPTGTRPGELFF,.,TRBV5-1,TRBJ2-2,TRBD2
TGCGCCAGCAGGTTCGCCGGGACCTACGAGCAGTACTTC,CASRFAGTYEQYF,.,TRBV4-1,TRBJ2-7,.
TGTGCCAGCAGGTTAGACAGGCCAGGGGAGCTGTTTTTT,CASRLDRPGELFF,.,TRBV2,TRBJ2-2,.
TGTGCCAGTAGTATAGATGCCGGGATGGGCAGCTCCTACGAGCAGTACTTC,CASSIDAGMGSSYEQYF,.,TRBV19,TRBJ2-7,.
TGCGCCAGCAGCCCGGACAAGTTCTACGAGCAGTACTTC,CASSPDKFYEQYF,.,TRBV5-1,TRBJ2-7,.
TGTGCCAGCAGCTTGGTGGGGCTAGCGGGCCCAGAGACCCAGTACTTC,CASSLVGLAGPETQYF,.,TRBV5-4,TRBJ2-5,TRBD2
TGTGCCAGCAGCTTAGGCACTAGCGGTAGCACAGATACGCAGTATTTT,CASSLGTSGSTDTQYF,few,TRBV11-2,TRBJ2-3,TRBD2
TGTGCCATCAGTGGGCAGGGGGGATCTAACTATGGCTACACCTTC,CAISGQGGSNYGYTF,.,TRBV10-3,TRBJ1-2,TRBD1
TGTGCCACCAGCAGACCCGGACTGGAAGATAAGACCCAGTACTTC,CATSRPGLEDKTQYF,.,TRBV15,TRBJ2-5,.
TGTGCCAGCAGCGTAAAAGCGGGAGAAGGGAAAGATACGCAGTATTTT,CASSVKAGEGKDTQYF,.,TRBV9,TRBJ2-3,TRBD2
TGTGCCAGCGCCCTTGGCGGGTCTAGCACAGATACGCAGTATTTT,CASALGGSSTDTQYF,.,TRBV28,TRBJ2-3,.
TGTGCCAGCAGCTCCGCAGGGACTATGAACACTGAAGCTTTCTTT,CASSSAGTMNTEAFF,.,TRBV7-2,TRBJ1-1,.
TGTGCCAGCAGTTTAAGTAGCAGGGCCTACGAGCAGTACTTC,CASSLSSRAYEQYF,few,TRBV27,TRBJ2-7,.
TGCGCCAGCAGCCTGGGACTAGCAAATGAGCAGTTCTTC,CASSLGLANEQFF,.,TRBV5-1,TRBJ2-1,TRBD2
TGTGCCAGCAGAGAGGACAGGGGCTCCTACAATGAGCAGTTCTTC,CASREDRGSYNEQFF,.,TRBV7-2,TRBJ2-1,TRBD1
TGCGCCAGCAGCTTGGAAGCGGGACAAACTATACTAGGGCAGTTCTTC,CASSLEAGQTILGQFF,.,TRBV5-1,TRBJ2-1,.
TGTGCCAGTAGTATAGGAGGGCTTACTAGTGAAAAACTGTTTTTT,CASSIGGLTSEKLFF,.,TRBV19,TRBJ1-4,.
TGTGCCTGGTCCGAGGCTCGCACCGGGGAGCTGTTTTTT,CAWSEARTGELFF,.,TRBV30,TRBJ2-2,.
TGTGCCAGCAGTCCCGGGAGCGGGAGGGGGAATGAGCAGTTCTTC,CASSPGSGRGNEQFF,.,TRBV7-3,TRBJ2-1,TRBD2
TGTGCCAGCAGCTCTGGGACTAGCGGAGGGAACACCGGGGAGCTGTTTTTT,CASSSGTSGGNTGELFF,.,TRBV7-9,TRBJ2-2,TRBD2
TGTGCCAGCAGTGAAGTCAGGGCGGAAGCTTTCTTT,CASSEVRAEAFF,.,TRBV2,TRBJ1-1,.
TGTGCCAGCAGCTTAGGGGGCACAGGGGGAAACTATGGCTACACCTTC,CASSLGGTGGNYGYTF,.,TRBV11-2,TRBJ1-2,TRBD1
TGTGCCAGCAGTGAGGGTCGGGGGACAGATACGCAGTATTTT,CASSEGRGTDTQYF,few,TRBV6-1,TRBJ2-3,.